A selection of T cell receptor beta chains follows, all from one sample in a study of blood T cell repertoires in COVID-19. Measured with immunoSEQ multiplex PCR; TCRdb has only the in-frame clones, and not every one. In the table there are around 200,000 clones, over 70% of which are singletons. The sample comprised peripheral blood. These receptors all come from a man aged 50-59 years with active or convalescent COVID-19. Both conserved end residues are part of each CDR3. Each record gives: D gene, V gene, clone size, J gene, CDR3 DNA, CDR3 protein. The D gene is left open where the match is weak. Clone size is given for some rows only: seen once, a few or many times, or a class if the clone is expanded.

D: .
V: TRBV6-5
size: few
J: TRBJ1-6
DNA: TGTGCCAGCAGTTACCGGAGCTCCTATAATTCACCCCTCCACTTT
CDR3: CASSYRSSYNSPLHF

D: TRBD1
V: TRBV19
size: .
J: TRBJ1-2
DNA: TGTGCCAGTAGTAAACGCAGAAGGCAGGGGGAATTCTATGGCTACACCTTC
CDR3: CASSKRRRQGEFYGYTF

D: .
V: TRBV5-6
size: .
J: TRBJ1-1
DNA: TGTGCCAGCAGCCTAAGCGGGGGCACTGAAGCTTTCTTT
CDR3: CASSLSGGTEAFF

D: TRBD2
V: TRBV5-4
size: .
J: TRBJ2-1
DNA: TGTGCCAGCAGCGGACGGGGAGGGAATGAGCAGTTCTTC
CDR3: CASSGRGGNEQFF

D: TRBD1
V: TRBV5-1
size: once
J: TRBJ2-2
DNA: TGCGCCAGCAGCCCCGGGACAGGGGGGAACACCGGGGAGCTGTTTTTT
CDR3: CASSPGTGGNTGELFF

D: TRBD2
V: TRBV18
size: .
J: TRBJ2-7
DNA: TGTGCCAGCTCACCCATCGGACTAGCGGGAGTAGAAAACGAGCAGTACTTC
CDR3: CASSPIGLAGVENEQYF

D: .
V: TRBV7-3
size: once
J: TRBJ2-3
DNA: TGTGCCAGCAGCTCAGGCGGGACAGATACGCAGTATTTT
CDR3: CASSSGGTDTQYF

D: .
V: TRBV18
size: few
J: TRBJ1-3
DNA: TGTGCCAGCTCACCACCGAGCAGGGCTGGAAACACCATATATTTT
CDR3: CASSPPSRAGNTIYF

D: TRBD1
V: TRBV5-1
size: .
J: TRBJ2-3
DNA: TGCGCCAGCAGCTTCCGACAGGGTGGCACAGATACGCAGTATTTT
CDR3: CASSFRQGGTDTQYF

D: TRBD1
V: TRBV18
size: .
J: TRBJ1-5
DNA: TGTGCCAGCTCACAGGGGACAGGTAGTCAGCCCCAGCATTTT
CDR3: CASSQGTGSQPQHF

D: .
V: TRBV30
size: .
J: TRBJ1-2
DNA: TGTGCCTGGAGTTTCCGTTCTAACTATGGCTACACCTTC
CDR3: CAWSFRSNYGYTF

D: .
V: TRBV5-1
size: .
J: TRBJ2-3
DNA: TGCGCCAGCAGCTTGGGCGGGCACACAGATACGCAGTATTTT
CDR3: CASSLGGHTDTQYF

D: TRBD1
V: TRBV18
size: few
J: TRBJ2-1
DNA: TGTGCCAGCTCACTCCCGGACAGGGGTAATGAGCAGTTCTTC
CDR3: CASSLPDRGNEQFF

D: TRBD2
V: TRBV10-2
size: .
J: TRBJ2-7
DNA: TGCGCCAGCTCCCGCGGACTAGCAATGGGCGAGCAGTACTTC
CDR3: CASSRGLAMGEQYF

D: .
V: TRBV5-6
size: .
J: TRBJ1-2
DNA: TGTGCCAGCAGCTCCCGACAGGTAGAAGGCTACACCTTC
CDR3: CASSSRQVEGYTF

D: .
V: TRBV7-2
size: once
J: TRBJ2-1
DNA: TGTGCCAGCAGCTTACCCCCGTGGTCCCGAGGTCGGGTCTACAATGAGCAGTTCTTC
CDR3: CASSLPPWSRGRVYNEQFF

D: .
V: TRBV5-1
size: .
J: TRBJ2-2
DNA: TGCGCCAGCAGCTTGGGTGGAGCGACCGACGCCACCGGGGAGCTGTTTTTT
CDR3: CASSLGGATDATGELFF

D: .
V: TRBV19
size: .
J: TRBJ1-1
DNA: TGTGCCACTACCGGGATCTGGCGAAAAACTGAAGCTTTCTTT
CDR3: CATTGIWRKTEAFF

D: TRBD1
V: TRBV2
size: .
J: TRBJ1-5
DNA: TGTGCCAGCAGTGAATTAAGGGTAGGGGGCTATAGTCAGCCCCAGCATTTT
CDR3: CASSELRVGGYSQPQHF

D: TRBD2
V: TRBV11-2
size: .
J: TRBJ2-3
DNA: TGTGCCAGCGGACTAGCGGGGCCCAGCACAGATACGCAGTATTTT
CDR3: CASGLAGPSTDTQYF

D: .
V: TRBV7-9
size: .
J: TRBJ2-2
DNA: TGTGCCAGCAGCTTGACACCGTTGGACGGGGAGCTGTTTTTT
CDR3: CASSLTPLDGELFF

D: .
V: TRBV1
size: few
J: TRBJ2-5
DNA: TGCACCAGCAGCCAATTAGCGGGAGCCGCACAAGAGACCCAGTACTTC
CDR3: CTSSQLAGAAQETQYF

D: TRBD1
V: TRBV6-2/TRBV6-3
size: .
J: TRBJ2-7
DNA: TGTGCCAGCAGTTACTCGACGACAGGGTTTTACGAGCAGTACTTC
CDR3: CASSYSTTGFYEQYF

D: TRBD1
V: TRBV18
size: .
J: TRBJ1-2
DNA: TGTGCCAGCTCACCCACAGGGGCTTCTAACTATGGCTACACCTTC
CDR3: CASSPTGASNYGYTF

D: .
V: TRBV5-4
size: .
J: TRBJ2-3
DNA: TGTGCCAGCAGCTTGATGGAGGTAGCAGATACGCAGTATTTT
CDR3: CASSLMEVADTQYF

D: TRBD1
V: TRBV28
size: .
J: TRBJ1-1
DNA: TGTGCCAGCCAAAACAGGGGGGCCGCTGAAGCTTTCTTT
CDR3: CASQNRGAAEAFF

D: TRBD1
V: TRBV12-3/TRBV12-4
size: .
J: TRBJ1-2
DNA: TGTGCCAGCAGCCTGACAGGGAATGATGGCTACACCTTC
CDR3: CASSLTGNDGYTF

D: .
V: TRBV5-1
size: .
J: TRBJ1-2
DNA: TGCGCCAGCAGCCCGGAGCGGGGCCGGGGCTACACCTTC
CDR3: CASSPERGRGYTF

D: .
V: TRBV11-2
size: .
J: TRBJ1-4
DNA: TGTGCCAGCAGCTCATTATCCTCTCCCTTCGGGAGTGAAAAACTGTTTTTT
CDR3: CASSSLSSPFGSEKLFF

D: TRBD2
V: TRBV5-1
size: few
J: TRBJ2-7
DNA: TGCGCCAGCAGCTCCGTCGGGAGGGGCGGGGACTCCTACGAGCAGTACTTC
CDR3: CASSSVGRGGDSYEQYF

D: .
V: TRBV7-9
size: .
J: TRBJ1-4
DNA: TGTGCCAGCAGCTTTGTCGGGGGGAATGAAAAACTGTTTTTT
CDR3: CASSFVGGNEKLFF

D: TRBD1
V: TRBV24-1
size: .
J: TRBJ2-3
DNA: TGTGCCACCAGTGATTATGGACAGGGGAGGAATACGCAGTATTTT
CDR3: CATSDYGQGRNTQYF

D: .
V: TRBV21-1
size: .
J: TRBJ2-7
DNA: TGTGCCAGCAGCCGTGGGACAGGGGGCGCCTGGTACGAGCAGTACTTC
CDR3: CASSRGTGGAWYEQYF

D: .
V: TRBV15
size: .
J: TRBJ1-2
DNA: TGTGCCACCAGCAGCGCGGCGAACTATGGCTACACCTTC
CDR3: CATSSAANYGYTF

D: .
V: TRBV7-2
size: .
J: TRBJ1-2
DNA: TGTGCCAGCGGCACCCCGGTGAGGTATTTTAAATTTGGCTACACCTTC
CDR3: CASGTPVRYFKFGYTF

D: TRBD2
V: TRBV11-2
size: .
J: TRBJ2-7
DNA: TGTGCCAGCAGCCTCGGACTAGCGGGAGCCTACGAGCAGTACTTC
CDR3: CASSLGLAGAYEQYF

D: TRBD1
V: TRBV7-8
size: once
J: TRBJ1-1
DNA: TGTGCCAGCAGCCAGGGACAGCCCTACACTGAAGCTTTCTTT
CDR3: CASSQGQPYTEAFF

D: TRBD1
V: TRBV28
size: .
J: TRBJ1-2
DNA: TGTGCCAGCAGTTTGGAGGGGGCGCGTGGCTACACCTTC
CDR3: CASSLEGARGYTF

D: .
V: TRBV19
size: .
J: TRBJ1-5
DNA: TGTGCCAGTAGTATAAGAGGGAACGGCAATCAGCCCCAGCATTTT
CDR3: CASSIRGNGNQPQHF

D: .
V: TRBV27
size: .
J: TRBJ1-1
DNA: TGTGCCAGCAGTTCTTCCCTCCCGGTTTGGACTGAAGCTTTCTTT
CDR3: CASSSSLPVWTEAFF

D: .
V: TRBV10-3
size: .
J: TRBJ1-5
DNA: TGTGCCATCAGTCCCGCGGGGGCATATCAGCCCCAGCATTTT
CDR3: CAISPAGAYQPQHF

D: .
V: TRBV28
size: .
J: TRBJ1-3
DNA: TGTGCCAGCAGTTCAGGGTTTAGAAACACCATATATTTT
CDR3: CASSSGFRNTIYF

D: TRBD1
V: TRBV5-4
size: .
J: TRBJ2-7
DNA: TGTGCCAGCAGCTTGGCCGGACAGGGAACCCTCGAGCAGTACTTC
CDR3: CASSLAGQGTLEQYF

D: TRBD2
V: TRBV6-4
size: few
J: TRBJ2-3
DNA: TGTGCCAGCAGTGAGAATAGCGGGGGGACAGATACGCAGTATTTT
CDR3: CASSENSGGTDTQYF

D: .
V: TRBV20-1
size: .
J: TRBJ1-5
DNA: TGCAGTGCTAGTCAAAAAGGAGAGACGGCGGCCAATCAGCCCCAGCATTTT
CDR3: CSASQKGETAANQPQHF

D: TRBD2
V: TRBV5-6
size: .
J: TRBJ2-5
DNA: TGTGCCAGCAGCTTGGCGGGAGGGAGGGGAGAGACCCAGTACTTC
CDR3: CASSLAGGRGETQYF

D: TRBD1
V: TRBV29-1
size: .
J: TRBJ2-6
DNA: TGCAGCGTCCGGACAGGGGCCGGGGCCAACGTCCTGACTTTC
CDR3: CSVRTGAGANVLTF

D: .
V: TRBV30
size: .
J: TRBJ1-5
DNA: TGTGCCTGGAGGATAAGCGGGCCCAACAATCAGCCCCAGCATTTT
CDR3: CAWRISGPNNQPQHF

D: .
V: TRBV5-6
size: .
J: TRBJ1-6
DNA: TGTGCCAGCAGCCTCCAGGGGTACGGGAATTCACCCCTCCACTTT
CDR3: CASSLQGYGNSPLHF

D: .
V: TRBV5-1
size: .
J: TRBJ1-3
DNA: TGCGCCAGCAGCCCCGGGACACACTCTGGAAACACCATATATTTT
CDR3: CASSPGTHSGNTIYF

D: .
V: TRBV28
size: .
J: TRBJ1-2
DNA: TGTGCCAGTTGGACAGCTACCTATGGCTACACCTTC
CDR3: CASWTATYGYTF

D: TRBD2
V: TRBV7-2
size: .
J: TRBJ2-7
DNA: TGTGCCAGCAGCGTAACTAGCGGGTCGGGAGCCTACGAGCAGTACTTC
CDR3: CASSVTSGSGAYEQYF

D: .
V: TRBV21-1
size: few
J: TRBJ2-7
DNA: TGTGCCAGAAGCCGGGACAACCACTACGAGCAGTACTTC
CDR3: CARSRDNHYEQYF

D: TRBD1
V: TRBV4-1
size: .
J: TRBJ2-5
DNA: TGCGCCAGCAGCACGGACAGGGCCCAAGAGACCCAGTACTTC
CDR3: CASSTDRAQETQYF

D: TRBD2
V: TRBV6-2/TRBV6-3
size: .
J: TRBJ2-3
DNA: TGTGCCAGCAGTTACTCGAAGAAAGGCGGGAGGCCCACAGATACGCAGTATTTT
CDR3: CASSYSKKGGRPTDTQYF